This T cell receptor beta chain was identified during a study of shared clonotypes between healthy human individuals. Produced via immunoSEQ multiplex PCR; TCRdb's table is partial and in-frame only. This sample has more than 2 million clones, with roughly 95% found just once. CDR3 length: 16 residues. Germline CDR1 and CDR2: LGHNA and YSLEER. V lost 1 base to trimming and J lost 4 bases, with 16 bases between them. V gene TRBV4-3 combines with J gene TRBJ1-2; possible D gene TRBD1, 6 bases. The TCR originated in a man aged 18 to 30 in good health. Sequencing was performed on naive CD4+ T cells sorted from blood. The subset: CD45RA+ positively selected. The CDR3, as DNA: TGCGCCAGCAGCCAAGCATACGGACAGACCTTCTATGGCTACACCTTC. Translated: CASSQAYGQTFYGYTF.